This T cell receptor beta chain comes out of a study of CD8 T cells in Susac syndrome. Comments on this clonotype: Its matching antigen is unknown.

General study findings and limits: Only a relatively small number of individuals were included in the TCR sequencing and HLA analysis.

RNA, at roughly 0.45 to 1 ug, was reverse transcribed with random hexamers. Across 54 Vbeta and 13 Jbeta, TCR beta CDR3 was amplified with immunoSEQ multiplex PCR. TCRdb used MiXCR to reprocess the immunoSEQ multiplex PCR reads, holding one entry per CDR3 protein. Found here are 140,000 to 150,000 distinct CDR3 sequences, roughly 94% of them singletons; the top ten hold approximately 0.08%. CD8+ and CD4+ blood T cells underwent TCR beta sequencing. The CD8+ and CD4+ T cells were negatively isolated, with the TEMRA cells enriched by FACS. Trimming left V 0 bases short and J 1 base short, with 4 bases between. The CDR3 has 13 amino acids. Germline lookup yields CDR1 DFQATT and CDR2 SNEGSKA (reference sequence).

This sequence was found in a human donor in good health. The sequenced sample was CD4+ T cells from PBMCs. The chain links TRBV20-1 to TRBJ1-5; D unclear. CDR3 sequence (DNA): TGCAGTGCTAGAGAGGGGAGCAATCAGCCCCAGCATTTT. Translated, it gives CSAREGSNQPQHF.